A single sample gave rise to the 17 T cell receptor beta chains below, sequenced in a study of cytomegalovirus exposure and HLA in healthy donors. PCR was performed using 60 Vbeta and 13 Jbeta primers. Generated by immunoSEQ multiplex PCR, the TCRdb table keeps only in-frame clones and is missing some. The table has roughly 63,000 clones, around 80% seen once. Sequenced: PBMCs. The receptors stem from a woman between 40 and 50 years old in good health and CMV-seropositive.

The CDR3 is CAWSTVSYNSPLHF. The CDR3 bases are TGTGCCTGGAGTACGGTCTCGTATAATTCACCCCTCCACTTT. This sequence joins TRBV30 and TRBJ1-6; no clear D gene. The germline V and J ends were trimmed by 2 bases and 4 bases, with 9 bases remaining between them. The germline V gene has CDR1 GTSNPN and CDR2 SVGIG (reference sequence). The CDR3 sequence is 14 residues long.

The chain carries TRBV6-1 and TRBJ1-5; D uncertain. The CDR3 sequence is 15 residues long. The germline gives CDR1 MNHNS, CDR2 SASEGT. V lost 2 bases and J lost 5, with 13 bases in between. The chain's CDR3 is CASSERRAVDQPQHF. Here the CDR3 DNA reads TGTGCCAGCAGTGAACGGCGGGCGGTCGATCAGCCCCAGCATTTT.

J is TRBJ1-4 and V is TRBV6-6, with TRBD1 matching 9 bases. CDR1 MNHNY and CDR2 SVGAGI come from the germline V gene (reference sequence). V was clipped by 2 bases and J by 5 bases; unmatched bases: 3. CDR3 length: 15 amino acids. The CDR3 DNA is TGTGCCAGCAGTTACCCGGGACAGGGAAATGAAAAACTGTTTTTT. Encoded protein: CASSYPGQGNEKLFF.

This clone is classed as large. DNA of the CDR3: TGTGCCAGCAGTGACTCGAGCGGGGGGGCCAATGAGCAGTTCTTC. This encodes CASSDSSGGANEQFF. This rearrangement joins TRBV6-4 to TRBJ2-1; 10 nucleotides align to TRBD2. The CDR3 spans 15 residues. Germline-derived CDR1 and CDR2 are MRHNA and SNTAGT. V was pared by 0 bases and J by 6 bases, with 2 bases of the junction left unmatched.

The V gene is TRBV2, the J gene TRBJ1-1; no definite D call. The CDR3 runs to 13 residues. CDR1 and CDR2 from the germline V gene are SNHLY and FYNNEI. Between the trimmed V and J ends, which lost 6 bases and 0 bases, there was a span of 8 bases. In nucleotides, the CDR3 is TGTGCCAGCAGGCAGAATATGAACACTGAAGCTTTCTTT. Residues: CASRQNMNTEAFF.

J is TRBJ1-4 and V is TRBV6-1; TRBD1 aligns across 8 bases. The CDR3 extends over 13 amino acids. Germline trimming cut 10 bases from V and 5 bases from J; bases unmatched to any gene: 6. In germline, CDR1 is MNHNS, CDR2 SASEGT. CDR3: CATETGVNEKLFF. The CDR3 region has the DNA TGTGCCACCGAGACAGGGGTCAATGAAAAACTGTTTTTT.

The DNA for the CDR3 is TGTGCCAGCAGACCGTCAGGGCACACTGAAGCTTTCTTT. Translating it yields CASRPSGHTEAFF. The rearrangement uses TRBV14 and TRBJ1-1, with TRBD1 as a possible D gene (5 bases). Germline V lookup: CDR1 SGHDN, CDR2 FVKESK. The CDR3 runs 13 residues. V was shortened by 6 bases and J by 3 bases, with 11 bases between the two germline ends.

This chain connects TRBV4-1 to TRBJ2-6; 7 bases line up with TRBD2. From germline, CDR1 is MGHRA and CDR2 YSYEKL. The J segment lost 5 bases and the V segment lost 3 bases, leaving 16 bases of the junction unmatched. This CDR3 comprises 19 residues. The CDR3 bases are TGCGCCAGCAGCCAGCCTAGGGAGATGGAGGGAGGGAGGGCCAACGTCCTGACTTTC. Translated, it gives CASSQPREMEGGRANVLTF.

This chain connects TRBV7-2 to TRBJ2-3; 13 nucleotides align to TRBD2. CDR3 length: 18 residues. Germline V gene data show CDR1 as SGHTA and CDR2 as FQGNSA. V shed 1 base, J shed 4 bases, and the junction held 8 bases outside the gene matches. The CDR3 bases are TGTGCCAGCAGCTTAGTTCTGGGACTAGCGGGGAGGGCAGATACGCAGTATTTT. It encodes CASSLVLGLAGRADTQYF.

J is TRBJ2-2 and V is TRBV19; TRBD2 agrees at 10 bases. V was clipped by 4 bases and J by 1 base; unmatched bases: 6. Germline V gives CDR1 LNHDA, CDR2 SQIVND (reference sequence). This CDR3 contains 17 residues. The CDR3 here is CASSTGVAGGNTGELFF. DNA for the CDR3: TGTGCCAGTAGTACAGGGGTAGCGGGGGGGAACACCGGGGAGCTGTTTTTT.

This clone was seen a handful of times. The chain carries TRBV5-6 and TRBJ2-7, with D tentatively TRBD1 (7 bases). V lost 1 base, J lost 5 bases, and 16 bases lay in between. Germline V gene sequence: CDR1 SGHDT, CDR2 YYEEEE. CDR3 size: 15 residues. The CDR3 DNA reads TGTGCCAGCAGCTTGCAGGGGGGCCCGCGCGACGAGCAGTACTTC. This sequence encodes CASSLQGGPRDEQYF.

V gene TRBV19 combines with J gene TRBJ2-1, with D tentatively TRBD1 (5 bases). This CDR3 comprises 16 residues. From germline, CDR1 is LNHDA and CDR2 SQIVND (reference sequence). Between the trimmed V and J ends, which lost 5 bases and 0 bases, there was a span of 14 bases. CDR3 residues: CASSAFQGSSYNEQFF. The CDR3 DNA is TGTGCCAGTAGTGCCTTCCAGGGCAGCTCCTACAATGAGCAGTTCTTC.

The chain is built from TRBV19 and TRBJ1-5; no reliable D call. Trimming pared 5 bases from V and 7 bases from J, leaving 18 bases between. The V gene's germline CDR1 is LNHDA and CDR2 SQIVND (reference sequence). This CDR3 region has 15 residues. As DNA, the CDR3 is TGTGCCAGTAGTCGTTCGGAGGAGGTCAGCCAGCCCCAGCATTTT. Its protein product is CASSRSEEVSQPQHF.

V is TRBV6-1 and J is TRBJ2-7, with 9 bases aligning to TRBD1. The CDR3 totals 12 residues. Germline lookup yields CDR1 MNHNS and CDR2 SASEGT. J lost 2 bases, V lost 8 bases, and 1 base had no gene match. The CDR3 DNA reads TGTGCCAGCGGGACAGGGACCTACGAGCAGTACTTC. Translated: CASGTGTYEQYF.

The chain couples TRBV5-1 to TRBJ2-1, with a tentative D call TRBD1 (6 bases). Germline values: CDR1 SGHRS, CDR2 YFSETQ. Trimming stripped 3 bases from V and 6 bases from J, with 16 bases between. There are 15 residues in the CDR3. CDR3 protein: CASSSGTLTINEQFF. The CDR3 DNA reads as TGCGCCAGCAGCTCCGGGACACTAACGATCAATGAGCAGTTCTTC. Together with reference TRBV5-1 and TRBJ2-1, the CDR3 gives the full variable domain: KAGVTQTPRYLIKTRGQQVTLSCSPISGHRSVSWYQQTPGQGLQFLFEYFSETQRNKGNFPGRFSGRQFSNSRSEMNVSTLELGDSALYLCASSSGTLTINEQFFGPGTRLTVL.

This clone was counted a few times. The V and J genes are TRBV5-1 and TRBJ1-2; D ambiguous. V lost 0 bases and J lost 4, with 13 bases in between. Per germline, CDR1 SGHRS and CDR2 YFSETQ. The CDR3 is 15 amino acids. In nucleotides, the CDR3 is TGCGCCAGCAGCTTGGTGGCGGAAGCCATCTATGGCTACACCTTC. Protein product: CASSLVAEAIYGYTF.

The chain couples TRBV29-1 to TRBJ2-1, with TRBD1 identical over 9 bases. Trimming took 5 bases from V and 7 from J; bases not matched to a gene: 9. The CDR3 contains 14 residues. Germline lookup yields CDR1 SQVTM and CDR2 ANQGSEA. CDR3 nucleotides: TGCAGCGTTTTTTTGGGACAGGGACGGAATGAGCAGTTCTTC. Translating gives CSVFLGQGRNEQFF.